The 25 T cell receptor beta chains below come from one sample, sequenced in a study of cytomegalovirus exposure and HLA in healthy donors. The PCR used 60 Vbeta and 13 Jbeta primers. Sequenced by immunoSEQ multiplex PCR; TCRdb stores in-frame clones only, minus some. The sample holds about 100,000 clones, 73% seen once. The sequencing input was PBMCs. The receptor set was obtained from a man aged 40-50 years in good health and CMV-seronegative.

As concerns this clone: The junction departs from the called germline gene at one end, perhaps through a read error. At the DNA level, this CDR3 is encoded by other sequences in the same sample as well. This chain joins TRBV6-5 and TRBJ2-7; 7 positions agree with TRBD1. Germline lookup yields CDR1 MNHEY and CDR2 SVGAGI. This CDR3 is built from 14 residues. This CDR3 is CASSYNRDSYEQYF. The DNA of the CDR3 is TGTGCCAGCAGTTACAACAGGGACAGCTACGAGCAGTACTTT.

This chain uses TRBV5-8 with TRBJ1-5, with 8 nucleotides matching TRBD1. The germline V gene has CDR1 SGHTS and CDR2 YDEGEE. J gave up 6 bases and V 4 bases, and 15 bases lay outside the gene matches. The CDR3 sequence is 17 residues long. Written as DNA, the CDR3 is TGTGCCAGCAGCACAGGACAGGGCTCCCTGCGTGGTCAGCCCCAGCATTTT. It encodes CASSTGQGSLRGQPQHF.

The chain couples TRBV18 to TRBJ2-7; D possibly corresponds to TRBD1 (5 bases). The V end was cut by 2 bases, the J end by 6 bases, with 11 bases between. The germline gives CDR1 KGHSH, CDR2 LQKENI. The CDR3 has 13 amino acids. Here the CDR3 reads CASSPGASLEQYF. The CDR3 DNA sequence: TGTGCCAGCTCACCAGGGGCGTCCCTCGAGCAGTACTTC. The variable domain in full, completed from reference TRBV18 and TRBJ2-7, reads NAGVMQNPRHLVRRRGQEARLRCSPMKGHSHVYWYRQLPEEGLKFMVYLQKENIIDESGMPKERFSAEFPKEGPSILRIQQVVRGDSAAYFCASSPGASLEQYFGPGTRLTVT.

The chain uses TRBV5-4 and TRBJ1-3; D gene ambiguous. The CDR3 sequence is 14 residues long. V was cut by 2 bases and J by 1 base, with 7 bases left in between. In germline, CDR1 is SGHNT, CDR2 YYREEE (reference sequence). Written as DNA, the CDR3 is TGTGCCAGCAGCTTAGCGGATTCTGGAAACACCATATATTTT. Translating gives CASSLADSGNTIYF.

The V gene is TRBV5-1, the J gene TRBJ2-3, with 8 positions matching TRBD1. The germline gives CDR1 SGHRS, CDR2 YFSETQ. Trimming at V came to 3 bases and at J to 5 bases, leaving 5 bases not matched to a gene. This CDR3 region has 14 residues. The CDR3 region is CASSSQGAGDTQYF. Here the CDR3 DNA reads TGCGCCAGCAGCTCTCAGGGGGCAGGAGATACGCAGTATTTT.

J is TRBJ1-5 and V is TRBV6-5; maybe TRBD1 (6 bases). CDR1 is MNHEY, CDR2 SVGAGI, per germline. The CDR3 is 15 residues long. The V end was cut by 4 bases, the J end by 3 bases, with 13 bases between. CDR3 sequence (DNA): TGTGCCAGCAGTTCGCATACAGGGAACAATCAGCCCCAGCATTTT. Its protein product is CASSSHTGNNQPQHF.

The chain combines TRBV5-1 with TRBJ1-2, with a weak D call TRBD1 (6 bases). Germline-derived CDR1 and CDR2 are SGHRS and YFSETQ. CDR3 size: 16 residues. V lost 0 bases to trimming and J lost 0 bases, with 12 bases between them. The chain's CDR3 is CASSLGAQGPNYGYTF. The DNA for the CDR3 is TGCGCCAGCAGCTTGGGGGCTCAGGGGCCTAACTATGGCTACACCTTC. Combining the CDR3 with reference TRBV5-1 and TRBJ1-2 gives the whole variable domain KAGVTQTPRYLIKTRGQQVTLSCSPISGHRSVSWYQQTPGQGLQFLFEYFSETQRNKGNFPGRFSGRQFSNSRSEMNVSTLELGDSALYLCASSLGAQGPNYGYTFGSGTRLTVV.

This clone was seen only once. The chain links TRBV28 to TRBJ1-2; D is unclear. The CDR3 is made up of 13 amino acids. CDR1 MDHEN and CDR2 SYDVKM come from the germline V gene. Deletions cut 3 bases from V and 2 bases from J, with 7 bases between. CDR3 DNA: TGTGCCAGCAGTTTTTTACGGAACTATGGCTACACCTTC. Protein sequence: CASSFLRNYGYTF.

V usage is TRBV27 and J usage is TRBJ1-1; TRBD1 agrees at 8 bases. The V gene's germline CDR1 is MNHEY and CDR2 SMNVEV (reference sequence). V shed 8 bases, J shed 0 bases, and the junction held 8 bases outside the gene matches. CDR3 length: 15 residues. The CDR3 here is CASSSRDRMNTEAFF. The CDR3 DNA is TGTGCCAGCTCCAGCCGGGACAGGATGAACACTGAAGCTTTCTTT.

This clone was counted a single time. V is TRBV28 and J is TRBJ1-2; D possibly corresponds to TRBD1 (5 bases). This CDR3 region has 14 residues. The V end lost 3 bases, the J end lost 3 bases, and 11 bases lay between the germline ends. Germline V gives CDR1 MDHEN, CDR2 SYDVKM. The CDR3, as DNA: TGTGCCAGCAGTTTCCGACAGCACCACTATGGCTACACCTTC. Protein product: CASSFRQHHYGYTF.

This clone came up once. The V and J genes are TRBV4-1 and TRBJ1-5, with TRBD1 matching 8 bases. The CDR3 is 16 residues long. V lost 1 base, J lost 9 bases, and 11 bases stayed unmatched. Germline CDR1 and CDR2: MGHRA and YSYEKL. The CDR3 DNA sequence: TGCGCCAGCAGCCAAGTGCTGACAGGGGCAGGGAGGCCCCAGCATTTT. It encodes CASSQVLTGAGRPQHF.

The chain joins TRBV7-9 to TRBJ2-3, with a weak D call TRBD2 (5 bases). CDR1 and CDR2 from the germline V gene are SEHNR and FQNEAQ (reference sequence). Trimming cost V 2 bases and J 4 bases, with 13 bases left between them. The CDR3 sequence is 15 residues long. CDR3 residues: CASSLRGNQADTQYF. The CDR3 DNA reads as TGTGCCAGCAGCTTAAGAGGGAACCAGGCAGATACGCAGTATTTT.

The rearrangement uses TRBV28 and TRBJ1-2; 8 bases are shared with TRBD1. The CDR3 has 16 amino acids. V shed 5 bases, J shed 5 bases, and the junction held 13 bases outside the gene matches. Germline-derived CDR1 and CDR2 are MDHEN and SYDVKM. CDR3 protein: CASSASGGAFSYGYTF. CDR3 DNA: TGTGCCAGCAGTGCTTCAGGGGGCGCGTTTTCATATGGCTACACCTTC.

This clone appeared a few times. CDR3 residues: CASQPVASTDTQYF. CDR3 coding DNA: TGTGCCAGCCAACCTGTGGCCAGCACAGATACGCAGTATTTT. The genes are TRBV2 and TRBJ2-3; D is unclear. Trimming left V 8 bases short and J 0 bases short, with 12 bases between. The CDR3 loop spans 14 amino acids. The germline V gene encodes CDR1 SNHLY and CDR2 FYNNEI. Variable domain in full (rest from reference TRBV2 and TRBJ2-3): EPEVTQTPSHQVTQMGQEVILRCVPISNHLYFYWYRQILGQKVEFLVSFYNNEISEKSEIFDDQFSVERPDGSNFTLKIRSTKLEDSAMYFCASQPVASTDTQYFGPGTRLTVL.

A remark on this clone: This specimen includes other DNA sequences encoding the same CDR3. The chain employs TRBV28 and TRBJ2-7, with D tentatively TRBD1 (7 bases). Germline V gene sequence: CDR1 MDHEN, CDR2 SYDVKM. Trimming cost V 6 bases and J 7 bases, with 22 bases left between them. The CDR3 covers 15 residues. The CDR3 sequence is CASSSAAGGSGEQYF. The CDR3 DNA follows: TGTGCCAGCAGCTCCGCGGCAGGGGGGTCGGGGGAGCAGTACTTC.

The V gene is TRBV18, the J gene TRBJ2-5; 13 nucleotides align to TRBD2. The CDR3 is 19 amino acids. CDR1 is KGHSH, CDR2 LQKENI, per germline. The J segment lost 0 bases and the V segment lost 1 base, leaving 8 bases of the junction unmatched. The DNA of the CDR3 is TGTGCCAGCTCACCACGGACTAGCGGGGGTAATTGGTACCAAGAGACCCAGTACTTC. Its translation is CASSPRTSGGNWYQETQYF.

This clone was counted a single time. The V call is TRBV5-4, the J call TRBJ1-6; 7 bases fit TRBD1. Germline-derived CDR1 and CDR2 are SGHNT and YYREEE (reference sequence). V gave up 1 base and J gave up 7 bases; unmatched junction bases: 5. The CDR3 length is 15 residues. The CDR3 here is CASSLYPGGNSPLHF. The CDR3 nucleotides are TGTGCCAGCAGCTTGTACCCAGGGGGGAATTCACCCCTCCACTTT.

The rearrangement links TRBV6-6 to TRBJ1-1; possible D gene TRBD1, 5 bases. V lost 11 bases and J lost 4, with 14 bases in between. CDR3 length equals 12 residues. Germline lookup yields CDR1 MNHNY and CDR2 SVGAGI (reference sequence). CDR3 coding DNA: TGTGCCTCCCGGGCAGGGCCCACTGAAGCTTTCTTT. Translating it yields CASRAGPTEAFF.

V is TRBV5-1 and J is TRBJ2-5; D is possibly TRBD2 (6 bases). The CDR3 has 15 residues. The V end was cut by 4 bases, the J end by 5 bases, with 18 bases between. Germline CDR1 and CDR2: SGHRS and YFSETQ. Here the CDR3 reads CASSPEGGVGETQYF. Here the CDR3 DNA reads TGCGCCAGCAGCCCGGAAGGAGGGGTAGGGGAGACCCAGTACTTC.

The chain links TRBV5-1 to TRBJ2-3; 11 bases align to TRBD2. From germline, CDR1 is SGHRS and CDR2 YFSETQ. The trim removed 4 bases at V and 6 bases at J, leaving 7 bases unmatched. There are 15 residues in the CDR3. The DNA for the CDR3 is TGCGCCAGCAGCCCGGGACTAGCGGACCCTGATACGCAGTATTTT. Amino acids: CASSPGLADPDTQYF.

This rearrangement joins TRBV7-9 to TRBJ1-1; TRBD1 matches 7 bases. The length of the CDR3 is 14 residues. The germline gives CDR1 SEHNR, CDR2 FQNEAQ (reference sequence). Trimming cost V 5 bases and J 3 bases; bases outside gene matches: 6. Here the CDR3 reads CASSDRAIDTEAFF. CDR3 nucleotides: TGTGCCAGCAGCGACAGGGCAATCGACACTGAAGCTTTCTTT.

This clone was counted only a few times. This chain joins TRBV5-5 and TRBJ1-4; 7 bases map to TRBD1. V dropped 0 bases and J dropped 5; count of bases not matched to a gene: 7. This CDR3 has 16 amino acids. Germline CDR1 SGHKS, CDR2 YYEKEE (reference sequence). The CDR3 sequence: CASSLARKTGNEKLFF. The CDR3 nucleotides read TGTGCCAGCAGCTTGGCGCGGAAGACAGGGAATGAAAAACTGTTTTTT.

The J gene is TRBJ1-4, the V gene TRBV10-3, with a possible D match to TRBD1 (6 bases). With 6 bases removed from V and 6 bases from J, the gap between germline ends came to 14 bases. Germline V gene lookup returns CDR1 ENHRY and CDR2 SYGVKD. This CDR3 spans 14 amino acids. The CDR3 region is CAISRGAGDEKLFF. The CDR3 DNA sequence: TGTGCCATCAGCCGGGGGGCCGGAGATGAAAAACTGTTTTTT.

J is TRBJ2-1 and V is TRBV5-1; D remains unclear. Trimming removed 3 bases from V and 4 bases from J, with 5 bases in between. There are 12 residues in the CDR3. In germline, CDR1 is SGHRS, CDR2 YFSETQ. CDR3 DNA: TGCGCCAGCAGCTCCGCGTACAATGAGCAGTTCTTC. Its translation is CASSSAYNEQFF.

In its sample, this clone was seen a few times. The chain recombines TRBV29-1 with TRBJ2-1; 13 bases are shared with TRBD2. CDR1 SQVTM and CDR2 ANQGSEA come from the germline V gene. J was trimmed by 0 bases and V by 7 bases; bases with no gene match: 6. The CDR3 consists of 16 residues. CDR3 sequence reads: CSAGTSGASSYNEQFF. CDR3 DNA: TGCAGCGCCGGGACTAGCGGGGCGAGCTCCTACAATGAGCAGTTCTTC.